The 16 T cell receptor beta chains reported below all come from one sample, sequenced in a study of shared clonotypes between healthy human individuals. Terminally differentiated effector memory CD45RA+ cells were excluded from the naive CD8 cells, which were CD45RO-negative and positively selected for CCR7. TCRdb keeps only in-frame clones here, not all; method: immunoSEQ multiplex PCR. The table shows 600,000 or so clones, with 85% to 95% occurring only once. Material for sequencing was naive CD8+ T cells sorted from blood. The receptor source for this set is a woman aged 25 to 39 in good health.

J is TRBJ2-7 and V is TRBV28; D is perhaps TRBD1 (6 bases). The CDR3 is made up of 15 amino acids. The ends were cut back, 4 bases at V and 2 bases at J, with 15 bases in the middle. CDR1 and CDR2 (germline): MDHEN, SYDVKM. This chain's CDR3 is CASSYEMDRAYEQYF. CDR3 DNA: TGTGCCAGCAGTTACGAGATGGACAGAGCCTACGAGCAGTACTTC.

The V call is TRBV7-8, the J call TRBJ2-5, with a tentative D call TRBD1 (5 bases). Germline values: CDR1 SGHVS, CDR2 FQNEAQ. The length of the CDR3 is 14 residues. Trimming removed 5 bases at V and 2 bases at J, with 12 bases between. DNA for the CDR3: TGTGCCAGCAGCCTGAGTGACAGACAAGAGACCCAGTACTTC. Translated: CASSLSDRQETQYF.

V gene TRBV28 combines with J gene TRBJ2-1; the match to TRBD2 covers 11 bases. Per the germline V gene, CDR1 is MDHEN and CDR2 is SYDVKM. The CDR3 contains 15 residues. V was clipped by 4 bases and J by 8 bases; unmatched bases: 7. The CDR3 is CASSSGLAVGHEQFF. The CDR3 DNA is TGTGCCAGCAGTTCGGGACTAGCGGTAGGTCATGAGCAGTTCTTC.

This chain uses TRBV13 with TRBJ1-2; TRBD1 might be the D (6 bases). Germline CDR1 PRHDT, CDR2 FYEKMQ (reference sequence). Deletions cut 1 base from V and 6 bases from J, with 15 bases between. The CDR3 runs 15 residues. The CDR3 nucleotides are TGTGCCAGCAGCTTAGCTCCCGCAGGGGAGGATGGCTACACCTTC. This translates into CASSLAPAGEDGYTF.

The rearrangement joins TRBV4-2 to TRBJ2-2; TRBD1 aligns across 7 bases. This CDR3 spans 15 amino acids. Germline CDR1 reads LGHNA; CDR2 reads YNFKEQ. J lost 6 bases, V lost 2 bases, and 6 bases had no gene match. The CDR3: CASSQSSGGSGELFF. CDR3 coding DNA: TGTGCCAGCAGCCAATCCTCAGGGGGATCCGGGGAGCTGTTTTTT.

The CDR3 DNA is TGTGCCAGCAGTTACTTAGAGCAGTACTTC. Amino acids: CASSYLEQYF. The chain couples TRBV28 to TRBJ2-5; unclear D gene. Germline CDR1 and CDR2: MDHEN and SYDVKM. The CDR3 totals 10 residues. The germline V and J ends were trimmed by 4 bases and 11 bases, with 8 bases remaining between them.

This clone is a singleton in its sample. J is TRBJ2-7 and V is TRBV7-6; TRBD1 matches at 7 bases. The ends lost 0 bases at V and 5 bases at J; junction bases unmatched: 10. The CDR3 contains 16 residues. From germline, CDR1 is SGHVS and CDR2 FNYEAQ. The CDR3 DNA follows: TGTGCCAGCAGCTTAGCGGCACAGGGGTTGTTCCACGAGCAGTACTTC. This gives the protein CASSLAAQGLFHEQYF.

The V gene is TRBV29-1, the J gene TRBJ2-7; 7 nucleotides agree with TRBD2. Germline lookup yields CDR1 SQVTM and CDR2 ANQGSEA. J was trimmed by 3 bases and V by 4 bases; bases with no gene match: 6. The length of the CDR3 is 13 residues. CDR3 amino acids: CSVVPGGSYEQYF. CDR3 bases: TGCAGCGTTGTTCCCGGGGGGAGCTACGAGCAGTACTTC.

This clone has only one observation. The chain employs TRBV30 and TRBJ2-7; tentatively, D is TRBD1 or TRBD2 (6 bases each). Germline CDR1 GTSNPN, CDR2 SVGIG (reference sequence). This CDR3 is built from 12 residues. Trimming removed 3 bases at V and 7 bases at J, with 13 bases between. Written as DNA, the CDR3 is TGTGCCTGGAGCTCGGGGGCATGGGAGCAGTACTTC. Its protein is CAWSSGAWEQYF.

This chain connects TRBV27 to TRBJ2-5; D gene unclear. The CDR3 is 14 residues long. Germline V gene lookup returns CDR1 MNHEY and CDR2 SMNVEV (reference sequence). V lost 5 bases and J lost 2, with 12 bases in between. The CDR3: CASSPVATQETQYF. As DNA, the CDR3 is TGTGCCAGCAGTCCAGTGGCAACTCAAGAGACCCAGTACTTC.

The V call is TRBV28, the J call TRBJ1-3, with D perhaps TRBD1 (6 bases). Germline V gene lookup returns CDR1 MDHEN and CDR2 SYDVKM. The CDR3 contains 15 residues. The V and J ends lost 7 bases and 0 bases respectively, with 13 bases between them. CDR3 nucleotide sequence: TGTGCCAGCAACCCACAGGGCTACTCTGGAAACACCATATATTTT. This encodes CASNPQGYSGNTIYF.

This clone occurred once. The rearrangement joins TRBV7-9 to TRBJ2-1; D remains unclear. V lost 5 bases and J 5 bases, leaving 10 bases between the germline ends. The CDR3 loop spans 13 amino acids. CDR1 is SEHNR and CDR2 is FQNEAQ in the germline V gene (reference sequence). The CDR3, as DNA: TGTGCCAGCAGCACGCCTCGGGACAATGAGCAGTTCTTC. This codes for CASSTPRDNEQFF.

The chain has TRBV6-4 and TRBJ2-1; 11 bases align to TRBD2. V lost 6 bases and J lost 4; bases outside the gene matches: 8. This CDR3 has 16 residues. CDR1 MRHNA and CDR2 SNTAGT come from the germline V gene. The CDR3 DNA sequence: TGTGCCAGCAGCGACCTAGCGGGAGGTAGATACAATGAGCAGTTCTTC. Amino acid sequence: CASSDLAGGRYNEQFF.

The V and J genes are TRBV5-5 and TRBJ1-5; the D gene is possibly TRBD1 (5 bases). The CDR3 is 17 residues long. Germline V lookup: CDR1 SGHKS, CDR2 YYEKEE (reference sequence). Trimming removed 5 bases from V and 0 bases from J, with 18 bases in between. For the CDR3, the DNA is TGTGCCAGCAGTTTAGGGCGACAGAGGTATAGCAATCAGCCCCAGCATTTT. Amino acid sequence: CASSLGRQRYSNQPQHF.

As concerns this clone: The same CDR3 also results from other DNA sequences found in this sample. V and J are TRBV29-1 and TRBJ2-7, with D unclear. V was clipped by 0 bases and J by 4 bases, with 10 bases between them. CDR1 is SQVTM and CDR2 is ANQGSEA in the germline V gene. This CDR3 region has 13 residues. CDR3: CSVEEGSSYEQYF. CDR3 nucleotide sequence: TGCAGCGTTGAAGAGGGGTCCTCTTACGAGCAGTACTTC.

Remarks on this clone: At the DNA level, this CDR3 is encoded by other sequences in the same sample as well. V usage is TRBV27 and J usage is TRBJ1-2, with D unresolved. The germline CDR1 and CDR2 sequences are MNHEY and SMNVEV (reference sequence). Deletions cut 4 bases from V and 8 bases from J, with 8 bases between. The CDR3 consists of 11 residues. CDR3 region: CASSSGVGYTF. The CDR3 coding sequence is TGTGCCAGCAGTTCCGGGGTCGGCTACACCTTC.